This T cell receptor beta chain was obtained from a study of blood T cell repertoires in COVID-19. Study information: Samples came from the United States, Italy and Spain, spanning acute and convalescent COVID-19. The cDNA or gDNA used as material had been derived from T cells, B-cell-depleted T cells, or PBMCs.

In germline, CDR1 is KGHSH, CDR2 LQKENI. This CDR3 region has 14 residues. V dropped 3 bases and J dropped 7; count of bases not matched to a gene: 6. In the source study's methods: Scientists estimated how many nucleated cells there were by amplifying reference gene primers. The assay was immunoSEQ multiplex PCR, and TCRdb's table has in-frame clones only and misses some. The V and J calls and the clone size are those of that table, but D and trimming were determined from the DNA. The sample yields over 50,000 clones, around 80% seen once. The sequenced sample was peripheral blood. The V and J genes are TRBV18 and TRBJ1-3, with 7 bases aligning to TRBD1. The clonotype originates from a human donor with active or convalescent COVID-19. The donor label of this sample is uncertain. The CDR3 DNA sequence: TGTGCCAGCTCACCGGACAGGCAAGGGAACACCATATATTTT. Its translation: CASSPDRQGNTIYF.